This entry describes one TCR beta chain. What it recognizes is unknown. One end of the junction fails to match germline, which may point to a read error. The sample originates from a study of tumor-infiltrating lymphocytes in primary liver carcinoma. General observations from the study: Tumors significantly exceeded blood in top-250-clone fraction (p = 0.039).

Using a constant-region primer together with ProtoScript II reverse transcriptase, TCR beta cDNA was made from 500 ng of total RNA. Amplification in three nested multiplex PCR rounds with slightly modified ARM-PCR gave rise to TCR beta libraries. For 10 cycles apiece, the opening two PCR rounds ran with TRBV1-TRBV30 forward primers and a C-beta reverse primer. MiXCR, applied by TCRdb to the multiplex PCR reads, yields one record per CDR3 protein. The table includes roughly 80,000 distinct CDR3 sequences, approximately 72% detected once. Germline lookup yields CDR1 SGHKS and CDR2 YYEKEE (reference sequence). The CDR3 contains 13 residues. Co-extraction of both nucleic acids (RNA and DNA) used about 17-33 mg of unsorted bulk tissue. Through surgical resection, the patients' primary liver carcinoma was treated. Over 75% of the cells were viable tumor cells in every tumor sample.

Sequenced input: liver tumor tissue from sampling region 1. Subset meaning: tumor region T1, superior pole. This chain uses TRBV5-5 with TRBJ2-2; the D gene is possibly TRBD2 (6 bases). The clonotype was recovered from a man aged 40-49 years with primary liver carcinoma and hepatitis B virus infection. CDR3 coding DNA: TGTGCCAGCAGCTTCGTCCCTGGCGGGGAGCTGTATTTT. Its translation is CASSFVPGGELYF.